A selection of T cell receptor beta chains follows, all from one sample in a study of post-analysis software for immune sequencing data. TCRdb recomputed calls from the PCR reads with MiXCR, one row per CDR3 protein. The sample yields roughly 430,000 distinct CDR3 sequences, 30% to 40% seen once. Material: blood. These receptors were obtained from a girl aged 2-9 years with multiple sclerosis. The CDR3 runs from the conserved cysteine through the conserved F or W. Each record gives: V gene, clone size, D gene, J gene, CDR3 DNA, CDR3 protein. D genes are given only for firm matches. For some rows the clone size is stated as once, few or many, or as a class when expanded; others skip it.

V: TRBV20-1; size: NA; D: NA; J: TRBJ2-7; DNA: TGCAGTGCTAACCCCACGACCTACGAGCAGTACTTC; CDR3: CSANPTTYEQYF
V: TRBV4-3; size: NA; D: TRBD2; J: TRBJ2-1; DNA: TGCGCCAGCAGCCAAGATATGGCGGGAGATCGACACAATGAGCAGTTCTTC; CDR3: CASSQDMAGDRHNEQFF
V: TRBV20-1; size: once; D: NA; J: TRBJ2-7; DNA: TGCAGTGCTTCGACCTTCAGGGAGGCCTCCTACAATGAGCAGTACTTC; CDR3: CSASTFREASYNEQYF
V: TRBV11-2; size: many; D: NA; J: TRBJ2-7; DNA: TGTGCCAGCAGCTTAGGCTCAGGGTCCCACGAGCAGTACTTC; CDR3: CASSLGSGSHEQYF
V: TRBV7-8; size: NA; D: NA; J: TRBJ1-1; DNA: TGTGCCAGCAGCTTAGTTGTCACTGAAGCTTTCTTT; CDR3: CASSLVVTEAFF
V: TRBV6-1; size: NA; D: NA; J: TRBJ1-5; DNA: TGTGCCAGCAGTGAGAGGTTAATAACCAATCAGCCCCAGCATTTT; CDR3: CASSERLITNQPQHF
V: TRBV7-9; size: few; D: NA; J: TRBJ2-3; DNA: TGTGCCAGCAGCTTAGCGGGCAGTTCAGATACGCAGTATTTT; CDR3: CASSLAGSSDTQYF
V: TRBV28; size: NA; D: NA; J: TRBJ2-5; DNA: TGTGCCAGCAGTTTAGGCACTTATAGTGGTGAGACTCAAGAGACCCAGTACTTC; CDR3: CASSLGTYSGETQETQYF
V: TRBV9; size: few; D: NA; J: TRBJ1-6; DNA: TGTGCCAGCAGCGCGACAGTGGGTAATTCACCCCTCCACTTT; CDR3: CASSATVGNSPLHF
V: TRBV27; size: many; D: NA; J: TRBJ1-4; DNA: TGTGCCAGCAGTTATGGAGGTCGGGGTAATGAAAAACTGTTTTTT; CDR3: CASSYGGRGNEKLFF
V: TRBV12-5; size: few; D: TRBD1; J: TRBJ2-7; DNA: TGTGCTAGTGGTTCGGGACAGGGTTCGGCGTACGAGCAGTACTTC; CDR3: CASGSGQGSAYEQYF
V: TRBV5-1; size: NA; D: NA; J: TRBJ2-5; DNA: TGCGCCAGCAGCTTAGGACTGGCTAAGACCCAGTACTTC; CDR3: CASSLGLAKTQYF
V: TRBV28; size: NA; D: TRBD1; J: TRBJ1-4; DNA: TGTGCCAGCAGTTTTCGATCCCGGGACAGGGGTACTCCAACTAATGAAAAACTGTTTTTT; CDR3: CASSFRSRDRGTPTNEKLFF
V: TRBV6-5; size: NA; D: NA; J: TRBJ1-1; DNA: TGTGCCAGCAGTTACCAGCAGGGATGCACTGAAGCTTTCTTT; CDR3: CASSYQQGCTEAFF
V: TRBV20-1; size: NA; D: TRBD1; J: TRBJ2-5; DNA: TGCAGTGCTGTCCGGGACAGAGTTGAAGAGACCCAGTACTTC; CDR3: CSAVRDRVEETQYF
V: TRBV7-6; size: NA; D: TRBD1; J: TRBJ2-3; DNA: TGTGCCAGCAGCCGCCAGGGGGCTGGGGCAGATACGCAGTATTTT; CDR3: CASSRQGAGADTQYF
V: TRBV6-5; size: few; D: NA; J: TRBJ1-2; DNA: TGTGCCAGCAGTCTCAGGGGCAGAGATGGCTACACCTTC; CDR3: CASSLRGRDGYTF
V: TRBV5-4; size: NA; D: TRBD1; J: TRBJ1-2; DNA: TGTGCCAGCAAACAGGGGTCCTTCGATAACTATGGCTACACCTTC; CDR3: CASKQGSFDNYGYTF
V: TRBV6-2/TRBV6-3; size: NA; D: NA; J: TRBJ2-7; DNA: TGTGCCAGCAGTTACTCCCGAAGTAGCGTTACCTACGAGCAGTACTTC; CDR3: CASSYSRSSVTYEQYF
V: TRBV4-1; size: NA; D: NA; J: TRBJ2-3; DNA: TGCGCCAGCAGCCAAGGTCGGACCTCCACAGATACGCAGTATTTT; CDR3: CASSQGRTSTDTQYF
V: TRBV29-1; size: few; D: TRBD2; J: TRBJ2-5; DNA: TGCAGCGTTGAACCAGCGGGGGGAGGAGAGACCCAGTACTTC; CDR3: CSVEPAGGGETQYF
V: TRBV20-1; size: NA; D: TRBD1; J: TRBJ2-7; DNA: TGCAGTGCTAGAGTTCCGGGACAGGGGGTGGTGGAGTACTTC; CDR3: CSARVPGQGVVEYF
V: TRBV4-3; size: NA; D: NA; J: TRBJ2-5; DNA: TGCGCCAGCAGCCAAGATATTTTTCAGACCCAGTACTTC; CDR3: CASSQDIFQTQYF
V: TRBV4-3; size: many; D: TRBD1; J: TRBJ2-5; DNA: TGCGCCAGCAGCCAAGGCCGACAGGGGAGGGAGACCCAGTACTTC; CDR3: CASSQGRQGRETQYF
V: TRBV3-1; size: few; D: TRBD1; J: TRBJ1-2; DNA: TGTGCCAGCAGCGCCGGGACAGGGGGGGCCAACTATGGCTACACCTTC; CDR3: CASSAGTGGANYGYTF
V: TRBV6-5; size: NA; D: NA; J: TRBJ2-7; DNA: TGTGCCAGCAGTTACCTTGGGCGCGAGCAGTACTTC; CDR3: CASSYLGREQYF
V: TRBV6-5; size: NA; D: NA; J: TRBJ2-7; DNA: TGTGCCAGCAGCCGATACGAAGGGGAGGGGGGTTACGAGCAGTACTTC; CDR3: CASSRYEGEGGYEQYF
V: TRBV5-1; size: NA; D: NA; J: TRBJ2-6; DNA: TGCGCCAGCAGCTACGGCATCTCTGGGGCCAACGTCCTGACTTTC; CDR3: CASSYGISGANVLTF
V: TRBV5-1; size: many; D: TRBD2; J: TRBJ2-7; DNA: TGCGCCAGCAGCTTGGCCCTAGCGGGGGGGGCCTACGAGCAGTACTTC; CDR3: CASSLALAGGAYEQYF
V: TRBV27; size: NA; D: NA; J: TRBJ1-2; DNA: TGTGCCAGCAGTATAAGACAGGAGGGGAACTATGGCTACACCTTC; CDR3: CASSIRQEGNYGYTF
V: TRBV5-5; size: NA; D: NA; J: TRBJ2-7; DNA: TGTGCCAGCAGCCCCCGCGTTGACAGTTCCTACGAGCAGTACTTC; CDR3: CASSPRVDSSYEQYF
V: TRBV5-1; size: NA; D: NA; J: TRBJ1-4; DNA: TGCGCCAGCAGCTTTACAAATGAAAAACTGTTTTTT; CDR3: CASSFTNEKLFF
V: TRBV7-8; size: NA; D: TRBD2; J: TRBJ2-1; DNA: TGTGCCAGCAGCTTAGGGACTAGCGGGAGGGTCTTGGATGAGCAGTTCTTC; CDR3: CASSLGTSGRVLDEQFF
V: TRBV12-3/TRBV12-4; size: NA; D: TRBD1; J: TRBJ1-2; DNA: TGTGCCAGCAGTGCAGCCGGGACAGGGAGAAACTATGGCTACACCTTC; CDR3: CASSAAGTGRNYGYTF
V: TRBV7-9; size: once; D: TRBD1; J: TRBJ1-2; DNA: TGTGCCAGCAGCTTAGATTACGGTCCGGGACAGGGGTCCTACGGCTACACCTTC; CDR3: CASSLDYGPGQGSYGYTF
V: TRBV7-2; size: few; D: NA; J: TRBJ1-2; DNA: TGTGCCAGCAGCCTACCCGTTAACTATGGCTACACCTTC; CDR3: CASSLPVNYGYTF
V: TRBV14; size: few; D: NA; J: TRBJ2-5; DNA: TGTGCCAGCAGCCAAGACGAGACCCAGTACTTC; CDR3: CASSQDETQYF
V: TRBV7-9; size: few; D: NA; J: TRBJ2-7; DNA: TGTGCCAGCAGCTTAGTCGGGTTCGAGCAGTACTTC; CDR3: CASSLVGFEQYF
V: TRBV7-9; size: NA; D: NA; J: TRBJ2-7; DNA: TGTGCCAGCAGTCCCATCCCCCTCTCCTACGAGCAGTACTTC; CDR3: CASSPIPLSYEQYF
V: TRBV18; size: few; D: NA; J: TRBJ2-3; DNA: TGTGCCAGCTCACTCAGAAGGGTGGACACAGATACGCAGTATTTT; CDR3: CASSLRRVDTDTQYF
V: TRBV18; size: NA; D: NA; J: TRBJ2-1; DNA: TGTGCCAGCTCACCATCACGCCAGGGGGCTCGAGGGGGGGCCTCTACGTTCTACAATGAGCAGTTCTTC; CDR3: CASSPSRQGARGGASTFYNEQFF
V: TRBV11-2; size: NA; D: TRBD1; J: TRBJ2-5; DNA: TGTGCCAGCAGCGTGGGACAGGGCCCAGAGACCCAGTACTTC; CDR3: CASSVGQGPETQYF
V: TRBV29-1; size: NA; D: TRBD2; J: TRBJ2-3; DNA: TGCAGCGTTCAGACTAGCGGGAGGTCGGTCACGCAGTATTTT; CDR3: CSVQTSGRSVTQYF
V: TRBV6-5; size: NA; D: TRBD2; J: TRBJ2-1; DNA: TGTGCCAGCAGTTACTGGAGCGGGAGAAGTAATGAGCAGTTCTTC; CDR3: CASSYWSGRSNEQFF
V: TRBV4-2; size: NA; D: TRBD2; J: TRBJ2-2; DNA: TGTGCCAGCAGCCAAGATGGGTATCTAGCGGACACCGGGGAGCTGTTTTTT; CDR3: CASSQDGYLADTGELFF
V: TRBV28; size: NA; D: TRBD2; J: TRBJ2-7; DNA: TGTGCCAGCAGTTTGTGGAGCGGGGGGACCTACGAGCAGTACTTC; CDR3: CASSLWSGGTYEQYF
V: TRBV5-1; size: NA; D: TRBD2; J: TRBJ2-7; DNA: TGCGCCAGCAGGCGCGGCGGGCTAGCGGGCGTCTCCTACGAGCAGTACTTC; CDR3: CASRRGGLAGVSYEQYF
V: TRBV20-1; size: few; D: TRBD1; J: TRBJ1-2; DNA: TGCAGTGCCGACGACAGGGCTGGCTACACCTTC; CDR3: CSADDRAGYTF
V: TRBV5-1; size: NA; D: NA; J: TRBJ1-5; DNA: TGCGCCAGCAGCTTGTCTTTCCGATCCTGCAGTAGCAATCAGCCCCAGCATTTT; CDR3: CASSLSFRSCSSNQPQHF
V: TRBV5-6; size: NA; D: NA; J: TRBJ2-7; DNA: TGTGCCAGCAGCTCAAGAAGCCGAAACCACTACGAGCAGTACTTC; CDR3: CASSSRSRNHYEQYF
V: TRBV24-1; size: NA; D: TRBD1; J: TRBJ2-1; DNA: TGTGCCACCAGTGATCTTGACAGGGGCGATGAGCAGTTCTTC; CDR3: CATSDLDRGDEQFF
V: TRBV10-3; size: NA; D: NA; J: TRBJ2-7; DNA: TGTGCCATCAGCCGGGGACTCAGCTCCTACGAGCAGTACTTC; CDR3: CAISRGLSSYEQYF
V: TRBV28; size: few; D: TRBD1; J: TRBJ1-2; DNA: TGTGCCAGCAGTCCGCCCGACAGGGGGCACTATGGCTACACCTTC; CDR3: CASSPPDRGHYGYTF
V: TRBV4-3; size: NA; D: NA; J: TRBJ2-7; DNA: TGCGCCAGCAGCCAAGATCACAGTTCTCTCTACGAGCAGTACTTC; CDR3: CASSQDHSSLYEQYF
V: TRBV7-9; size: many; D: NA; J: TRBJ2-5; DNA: TGTGCCAGCAGCTTGGAGTGGGTTGGTGAGACCCAGTACTTC; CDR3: CASSLEWVGETQYF
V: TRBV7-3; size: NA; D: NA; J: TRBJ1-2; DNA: TGTGCCAGCAGCCCGTCAGCGAGTTCTAACTATGGCTACACCTTC; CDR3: CASSPSASSNYGYTF
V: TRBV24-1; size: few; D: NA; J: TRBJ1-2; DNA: TGTGCCACCAGTGGCGGGGCGAATGAGTATGGCTACACCTTC; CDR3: CATSGGANEYGYTF
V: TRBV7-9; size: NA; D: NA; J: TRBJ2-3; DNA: TGTGCCAGCAGCCCGAAGGACCCAGACACAGATACGCAGTATTTT; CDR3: CASSPKDPDTDTQYF
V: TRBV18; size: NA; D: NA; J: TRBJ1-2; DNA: TGTGCCAGCTCACCAAAGGGCTATGGCTACACCTTC; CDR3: CASSPKGYGYTF
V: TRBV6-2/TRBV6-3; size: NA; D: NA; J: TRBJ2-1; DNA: TGTGCCAGCAGTTACGCAGGACTCTCCTACAATGAGCAGTTCTTC; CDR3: CASSYAGLSYNEQFF